The subject of this entry is one T cell receptor beta chain. This clone's antigen is unknown. No much larger clonotype is one base removed from it; base qualities were not supplied. CDR1 SQVTM and CDR2 ANQGSEA are derived from the germline V gene. At the junction V is shortened by 3 bases and J by 6 bases; bases outside the gene matches: 8. From cysteine to phenylalanine, the CDR3 is 14 amino acids long. Only the CDR3 DNA stays, 42 bases, in frame from base 1. The data were obtained in a study of blood T cell repertoires in COVID-19 (dated by TCRdb to 2019 to 2021). Context from the whole study: Collaborator samples came from the United States, Italy and Spain and covered acute and convalescent phases of COVID-19. The material from the prospective study consisted of cDNA or gDNA derived from T cells, B-cell-depleted T cells, or PBMCs. Subjects who had been exposed to COVID-19, were actively infected with it, or had recovered from it provided the deeply sampled blood TCRbeta repertoires that made up the dataset. A freely available public database, intended as a resource for researchers studying the immune response to SARS-CoV-2, is where the repertoires were released. The samples were drawn from the first 160 participants of the ongoing ImmuneRACE study and from some 1,300 subjects provided by 6 global collaborators. The sample metadata nearly always contained a de-identified subject ID, COVID-19 status, age in years and sex. HLA class I and class II types, where available, came from metadata supplied by the sample provider rather than from assay-based typing.

Overall study results and their limits: Clinical and demographic metadata were provided uncurated, with the amount varying by source and participant.

In the prospective study, participants were roughly 18 to 100 years old, resided in 24 geographic areas of the United States, and were enrolled through a virtual design. In the prospective study, participants were assigned to cohorts based on the clinical history participants reported in a screening survey and a study questionnaire. Recovered participants in ImmuneRACE Cohort 3 were defined as having two consecutive negative NP/OP PCR tests, clearance from a healthcare professional, or resolution of symptoms. Mobile phlebotomists in the prospective study collected whole blood, serum and a nasopharyngeal or oropharyngeal swab from every participant. Additional blood draws and questionnaires over an approximately two-month period could optionally be provided by prospective study participants. Before DNA extraction, prospective study blood samples were shipped either frozen or at room temperature.

TCRbeta CDR3 regions were amplified from genomic DNA by means of the immunoSEQ Assay, a bias-controlled multiplex PCR. The authors' analysis ran thus. The number of nucleated cells in each sample was estimated from the amplification of reference gene primers within the assay. Sequence reads were collapsed and filtered to measure the absolute abundance of every unique TCRbeta CDR3 rearrangement. For each sample, productive Simpson clonality was calculated by taking the square root of Simpson's diversity index across productive rearrangements. Imported from immuneACCESS, the table was reduced by TCRdb to in-frame sequences with V and J called. These copies leave out some clones; in studies compared against another copy, an unresolved V gene accounts for under half, and the cause of the remainder is not known. That table gives V, J and clone size, and the DNA gave D and trimming. This sample lists almost 250,000 clones; about 89% were detected once. Around 4% of the sample goes to the ten largest clones.

This chain is built from TRBV29-1 and TRBJ1-2; the junction holds 9 bases that match TRBD1. Sequences were obtained from PBMCs or T cells enriched from blood (not recorded which). This sequence was found in a woman aged 30 to 39 who had recovered from COVID-19. The encoded CDR3 is CSVDLYGQGNGYTF. The sequenced DNA: TGCAGCGTTGACCTTTACGGACAGGGGAATGGCTACACCTTC.